This TCR beta chain was captured by sequencing in a study of T cells in localized non-small cell lung cancer. General study results and limits: A median of approximately 50 of the top 100 tumor clones appeared in adjacent lung, which was paired and uninvolved. Heterogeneity remains possible, as sequencing covered one tumor region only.

Sequenced by immunoSEQ multiplex PCR; TCRdb stores in-frame clones only, minus some. The data hold tens of thousands of clones, with approximately 84% observed a single time. Germline values: CDR1 LNHNV, CDR2 YYDKDF (reference sequence). The CDR3 sequence is 14 residues long. Between the trimmed V and J ends, which lost 6 bases and 4 bases, there was a span of 12 bases. Details on this clone: Its antigen is not identified.

The sample here was peripheral blood, taken before any cancer treatment. The genes are TRBV15 and TRBJ2-2; unclear D gene. This TCR derives from a man aged 40 to 70 with stage I lung adenocarcinoma. The CDR3 DNA follows: TGTGCCACCAGTACCGGATCGCCCACCGGGGAGCTGTTTTTT. It encodes CATSTGSPTGELFF.